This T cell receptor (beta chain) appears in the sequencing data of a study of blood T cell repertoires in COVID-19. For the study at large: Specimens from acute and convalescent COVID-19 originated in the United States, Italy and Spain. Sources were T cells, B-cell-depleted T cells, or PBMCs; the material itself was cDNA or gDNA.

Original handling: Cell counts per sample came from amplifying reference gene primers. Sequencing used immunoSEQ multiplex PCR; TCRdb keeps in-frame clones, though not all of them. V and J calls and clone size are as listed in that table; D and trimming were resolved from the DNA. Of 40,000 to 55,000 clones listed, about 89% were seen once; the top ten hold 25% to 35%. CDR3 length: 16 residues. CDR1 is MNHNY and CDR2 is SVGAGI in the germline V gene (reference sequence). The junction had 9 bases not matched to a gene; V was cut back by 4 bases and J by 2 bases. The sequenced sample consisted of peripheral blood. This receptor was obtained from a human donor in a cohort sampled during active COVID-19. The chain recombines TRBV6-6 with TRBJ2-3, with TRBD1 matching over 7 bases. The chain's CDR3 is CASSLAGTETTDTQYF. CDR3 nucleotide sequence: TGTGCCAGCAGTTTGGCAGGGACAGAGACCACAGATACGCAGTATTTT.